The rows below give T cell receptor beta chains drawn from one sample of a study of control samples from healthy donors and cancer patients. TCRdb's table, derived via immunoSEQ multiplex PCR, lists solely in-frame clones and lacks some. This repertoire shows roughly 89,000 clones, 91% found once; its top ten account for 17%. Material: blood. Every receptor here comes from a man between 50 and 59 years old in good health. CDR3s include the opening cysteine and the closing phenylalanine or tryptophan. The D gene is left open where the match is weak. Rows give clone size only sometimes, using once, few, many, or a class for an expanded clone.

clone_size	j_call	v_call	d_call	cdr3_nt	cdr3_aa
-	TRBJ1-2	TRBV5-6	-	TGTGCCAGCAGCCCCGGGACGCTCGCGAGGGATTACACCTTC	CASSPGTLARDYTF
-	TRBJ1-6	TRBV7-9	-	TGTGCCAGCACCCCCGGCGGTAATTCACCCCTCCACTTT	CASTPGGNSPLHF
-	TRBJ1-4	TRBV2	-	TGTGCCAGCAGCGACGGGACGGTTAATGAAAAACTGTTTTTT	CASSDGTVNEKLFF
-	TRBJ2-2	TRBV19	TRBD2	TGTGCCAGTACCGCGGGGGGGGCGGCAGCGAACACCGGGGAGCTGTTTTTT	CASTAGGAAANTGELFF
-	TRBJ2-3	TRBV2	-	TGTGCCAGCAGTGTTAGGCAGGGGGGGGCCGACCCGAGCACAGATACGCAGTATTTT	CASSVRQGGADPSTDTQYF
-	TRBJ1-1	TRBV6-6	-	TGTGCCAGCAGAAAAACCACAGGGAACACTGAAGCTTTCTTT	CASRKTTGNTEAFF
-	TRBJ2-5	TRBV30	TRBD2	TGTGCCTGGGGACTAGGTGTGGAGGCCCAGTACTTC	CAWGLGVEAQYF
-	TRBJ2-1	TRBV3-1/TRBV3-2	-	TGTGCCAGCAGCCAAGACAAGATGTGGTCCTTCGAGGATGAGCAGTTCTTC	CASSQDKMWSFEDEQFF
-	TRBJ1-4	TRBV23-1	TRBD1	TGCGCCAGCAATCCAGTAGGACAGGGGAATGAAAAACTGTTTTTT	CASNPVGQGNEKLFF
-	TRBJ1-1	TRBV7-8	-	TGTGCCAGCAGTCCGGGGCCCGACGCCGAAGCTTTCTTT	CASSPGPDAEAFF
-	TRBJ1-2	TRBV6-5	-	TGTGCCAGCAGTTACTCGGGGGGTGGCCTTCGTGGCTACACCTTC	CASSYSGGGLRGYTF
-	TRBJ1-4	TRBV5-1	TRBD1	TGCGCCAGCAGCCACGGGACAGGGGATATCTTCGGTGAAAAACTGTTTTTT	CASSHGTGDIFGEKLFF
-	TRBJ2-7	TRBV29-1	-	TGCAGCGCCTGGGACGGTTACTACGAGCAGTACTTC	CSAWDGYYEQYF
once	TRBJ1-6	TRBV5-4	-	TGTGCCAGCAGCCAGGGCGATTTCAATTCACCCCTCCACTTT	CASSQGDFNSPLHF
-	TRBJ2-3	TRBV10-3	TRBD2	TGTGCCATCAGTGTAGGGACTAGCGGGGTAGCAGATACGCAGTATTTT	CAISVGTSGVADTQYF
-	TRBJ2-2	TRBV25-1	TRBD1	TGTGCCAGCAGGACAGGGGGTGGAAACACCGGGGAGCTGTTTTTT	CASRTGGGNTGELFF
-	TRBJ1-1	TRBV2	-	TGTGTCAGCAGTGAAGAGAGGGCCACTGAAGCTTTCTTT	CVSSEERATEAFF
-	TRBJ2-7	TRBV3-1/TRBV3-2	TRBD2	TGTGCCAGCAGCAAAGCCAGTAGCGGGGGGCCCTACGAGCAGTACTTC	CASSKASSGGPYEQYF
few	TRBJ2-5	TRBV2	-	TGTGCCAGCAGGAGTGGGAGGACGACGCGAGAGACCCAGTACTTC	CASRSGRTTRETQYF
-	TRBJ1-5	TRBV27	-	TGTGCCAGCAGTTTATCTTACAGGGAGGGTCAGCCCCAGCATTTT	CASSLSYREGQPQHF
-	TRBJ1-4	TRBV5-1	-	TGCGCCAGCGCCACTCGGATCAATGAAAAACTGTTTTTT	CASATRINEKLFF
-	TRBJ2-7	TRBV11-2	TRBD1	TGTGCCAGCAGCTTGGTCTTACAGGGGGGCGAGCAGTACTTC	CASSLVLQGGEQYF
once	TRBJ1-4	TRBV9	TRBD1	TGTGCCAGCAGCTTCACAGGGGGAACTAATGAAAAACTGTTTTTT	CASSFTGGTNEKLFF
-	TRBJ2-1	TRBV19	-	TGTGCCAGTAGTAGCCCCGGCGGGGAGCAGTTCTTC	CASSSPGGEQFF
-	TRBJ2-7	TRBV4-1	TRBD1	TGCGCCAGCAGCGCCCGGGACAGGGGGTCCTACGAGCAGTACTTC	CASSARDRGSYEQYF
-	TRBJ1-1	TRBV6-5	TRBD1	TGTGCCAGCGGTAGACAGGGTTTATTGAACACTGAAGCTTTCTTT	CASGRQGLLNTEAFF
-	TRBJ1-2	TRBV30	-	TGTGCCTGGACCCCTGACAGCGTCTATGGCTACACCTTC	CAWTPDSVYGYTF
-	TRBJ1-2	TRBV6-5	-	TGTGCCAGCAGCTTCACCCGCCATGGCTACACCTTC	CASSFTRHGYTF
once	TRBJ2-5	TRBV24-1	-	TGTGCCACCAGTGATACCGGGACCGTCGATCAAGAGACCCAGTACTTC	CATSDTGTVDQETQYF
-	TRBJ1-5	TRBV4-3	-	TGCGCCAGCAGCCAAGTCTTGGGGAGCAATCAGCCCCAGCATTTT	CASSQVLGSNQPQHF
-	TRBJ1-5	TRBV2	TRBD1	TGTGCCAGCACTCAGGGGGCAGAGCCCCAGCATTTT	CASTQGAEPQHF
-	TRBJ1-5	TRBV29-1	-	TGCAGCGTTGGAGGACAGTTAGGACAGCCCCAGCATTTT	CSVGGQLGQPQHF
-	TRBJ1-1	TRBV5-6	-	TGTGCCAGCAGCTTTGGGCAGGGTGGACGGGAAGCTTTCTTT	CASSFGQGGREAFF
-	TRBJ2-3	TRBV5-1	TRBD2	TGCGCCAGCAGCTTGGGGCCGGGGGGACCCACAGATACGCAGTATTTT	CASSLGPGGPTDTQYF
-	TRBJ2-7	TRBV5-6	TRBD1	TGTGCCAGCAGCTTGACAGGGGACGAGCAGTACTTC	CASSLTGDEQYF
-	TRBJ1-1	TRBV9	-	TGTGCCAGCAGCTCACCCAGTGTGAACACTGAAGCTTTCTTT	CASSSPSVNTEAFF
few	TRBJ1-1	TRBV5-1	-	TGCGCCAGCAGCTTGAACACTGAAGCTTTCTTT	CASSLNTEAFF
-	TRBJ1-5	TRBV2	-	TGTGCCAGCAGCAAAGGCAGGGAGAGCAATCAGCCCCAGCATTTT	CASSKGRESNQPQHF
-	TRBJ2-3	TRBV24-1	TRBD1	TGTGCCACCAGTGATTTGGGGATCGGACAGGACACAGATACGCAGTATTTT	CATSDLGIGQDTDTQYF
-	TRBJ1-1	TRBV14	-	TGTGCCAGCAGCCAAGATCTAAAGTTCACTGAAGCTTTCTTT	CASSQDLKFTEAFF
-	TRBJ1-1	TRBV11-2	TRBD1	TGTGCCAGCAGCCCGGCCCAGGGGGCGAAAGCTTTCTTT	CASSPAQGAKAFF
few	TRBJ1-3	TRBV5-1	-	TGCGCCAGCAGCTTGGGGGGACCGAGCTCTGGAAACACCATATATTTT	CASSLGGPSSGNTIYF
once	TRBJ1-6	TRBV6-1	-	TGTGCCAGCAGTGAAGCGGGGCCCTTCTATAATTCACCCCTCCACTTT	CASSEAGPFYNSPLHF
-	TRBJ2-7	TRBV6-2/TRBV6-3	-	TGTGCCAGCAGCCCGGGAGCCTACGAGCAGTACTTC	CASSPGAYEQYF
-	TRBJ2-7	TRBV19	-	TGTGCCAGTAGTATAGGCTCGGGGAGCTCCTACGAGCAGTACTTC	CASSIGSGSSYEQYF
-	TRBJ2-2	TRBV18	TRBD2	TGTGCCAGCTCTCTCAGGACTAGCGGGGTTTACACCGGGGAGCTGTTTTTT	CASSLRTSGVYTGELFF
-	TRBJ2-1	TRBV2	TRBD2	TGTGCCAGCAATCCTAGGACTAGCGGGGGGGCAAAGCAGTTCTTC	CASNPRTSGGAKQFF
-	TRBJ1-4	TRBV4-3	-	TGCGCCAGCAGCTACCGAGGGGACGAAAAACTGTTTTTT	CASSYRGDEKLFF